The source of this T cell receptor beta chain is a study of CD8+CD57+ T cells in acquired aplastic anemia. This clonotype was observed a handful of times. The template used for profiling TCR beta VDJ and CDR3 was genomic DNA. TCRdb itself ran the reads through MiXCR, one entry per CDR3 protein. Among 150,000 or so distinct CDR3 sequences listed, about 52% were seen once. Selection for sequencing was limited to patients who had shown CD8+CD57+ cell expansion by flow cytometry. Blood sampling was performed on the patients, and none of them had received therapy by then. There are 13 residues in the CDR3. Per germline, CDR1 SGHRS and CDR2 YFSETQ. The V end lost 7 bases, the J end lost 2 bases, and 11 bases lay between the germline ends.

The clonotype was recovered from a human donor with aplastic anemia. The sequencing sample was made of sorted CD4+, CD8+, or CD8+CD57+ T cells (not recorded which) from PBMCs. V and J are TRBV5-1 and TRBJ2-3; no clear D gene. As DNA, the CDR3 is TGCGCCAGCCGCCCTTTGTACACAGATACGCAGTATTTT. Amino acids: CASRPLYTDTQYF.